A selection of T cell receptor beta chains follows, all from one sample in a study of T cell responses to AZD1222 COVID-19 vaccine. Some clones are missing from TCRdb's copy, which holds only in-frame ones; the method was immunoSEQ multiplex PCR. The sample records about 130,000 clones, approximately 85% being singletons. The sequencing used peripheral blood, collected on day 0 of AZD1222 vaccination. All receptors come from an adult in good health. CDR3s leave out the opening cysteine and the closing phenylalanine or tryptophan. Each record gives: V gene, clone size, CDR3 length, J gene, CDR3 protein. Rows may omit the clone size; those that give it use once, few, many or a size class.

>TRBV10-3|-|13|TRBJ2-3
AIRSGLERSNTQY
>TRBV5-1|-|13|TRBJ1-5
ASSFNGQRNQPQH
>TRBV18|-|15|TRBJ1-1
ASSPRVRLSRGTEAF
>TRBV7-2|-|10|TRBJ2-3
ASSLVAPTQY
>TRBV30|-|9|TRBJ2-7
AWSNNYEQY
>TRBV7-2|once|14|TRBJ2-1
ASSLAKAGGSGEQF
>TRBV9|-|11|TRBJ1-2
ASSVGPDYGYT
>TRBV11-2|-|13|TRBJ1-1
ASSPLPAGGTEAF
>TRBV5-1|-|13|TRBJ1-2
ASSLVPRNSYGYT
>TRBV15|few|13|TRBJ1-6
ATSRDRQGHSPLH
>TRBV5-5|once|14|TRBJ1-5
ASSYQEIYSNQPQH
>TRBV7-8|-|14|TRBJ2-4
ASSILAGDGKNIQY
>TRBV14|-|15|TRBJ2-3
ASSQSLLAGVGDTQY
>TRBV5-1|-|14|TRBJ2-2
ASSLSSVVNTGELF
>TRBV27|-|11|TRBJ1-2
ASSLWGSEGYT
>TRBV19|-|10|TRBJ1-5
ASSDYGQPQH
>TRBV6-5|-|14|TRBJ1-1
ASSYLAGRSDTEAF
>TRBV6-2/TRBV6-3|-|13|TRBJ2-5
ASSYHKRESETQY
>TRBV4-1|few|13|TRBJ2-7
ASSQDLAASYEQY
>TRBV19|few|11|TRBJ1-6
ASAAKVDSPLH
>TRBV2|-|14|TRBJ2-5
ASSEWLAGVQETQY
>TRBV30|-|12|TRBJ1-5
AWSDPQNNQPQH
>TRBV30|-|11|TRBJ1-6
AWSTQGGSPLH
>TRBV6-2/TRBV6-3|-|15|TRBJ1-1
ASSYSIQLLFGTEAF
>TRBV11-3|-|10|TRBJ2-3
ASSLGGDTQY
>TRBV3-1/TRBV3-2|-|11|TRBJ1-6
ASSQSVRAPLH
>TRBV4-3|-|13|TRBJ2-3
ASSQAQTLGFKQY
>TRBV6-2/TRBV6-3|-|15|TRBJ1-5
ASSYSSQGGRNQPQH
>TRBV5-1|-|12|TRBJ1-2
ASSDGQGGDGYT
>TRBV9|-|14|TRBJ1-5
ASSAGTGVGNQPQH
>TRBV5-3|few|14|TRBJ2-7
ARSSSVTSGSYEQY
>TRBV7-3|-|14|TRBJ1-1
ASSLLPGSSPTEAF
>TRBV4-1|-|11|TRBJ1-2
ASSQDWSRGYT
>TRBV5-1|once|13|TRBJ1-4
ASSVSTGLSEKLF
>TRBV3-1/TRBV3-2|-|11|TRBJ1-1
ASSRQGFTEAF
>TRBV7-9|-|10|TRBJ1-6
ASSFHNSPLH
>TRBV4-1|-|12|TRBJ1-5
ASSHKAANQPQH
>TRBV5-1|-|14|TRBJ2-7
ASSLAGGDGRNEQY
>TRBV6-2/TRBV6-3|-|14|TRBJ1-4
ASSYGGGGSGEKLF
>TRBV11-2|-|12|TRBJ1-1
ASSLVRGNTEAF
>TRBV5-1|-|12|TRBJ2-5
ASSPGMGGETQY
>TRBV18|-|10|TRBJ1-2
ASSPDSYGYT
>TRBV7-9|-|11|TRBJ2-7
ASSLQPPYEQY
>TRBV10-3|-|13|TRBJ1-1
AISPGQGAQTEAF
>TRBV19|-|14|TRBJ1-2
ASSITRTGARDGYT
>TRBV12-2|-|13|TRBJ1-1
ASRLALLTGSNAF
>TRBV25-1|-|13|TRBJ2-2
ASTLGGTNTGELF
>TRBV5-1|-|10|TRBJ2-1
ASTRAPNEQF
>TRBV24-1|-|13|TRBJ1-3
ATSDRGSSGNTIY
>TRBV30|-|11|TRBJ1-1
AWSVQAGTEAF
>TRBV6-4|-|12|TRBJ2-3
ASSEGQGADTQY
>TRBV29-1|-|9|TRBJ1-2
SVVEPQGGT
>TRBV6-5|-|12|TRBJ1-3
ASRPGLLGNTIY
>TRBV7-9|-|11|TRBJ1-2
ASLPGGTYGYT
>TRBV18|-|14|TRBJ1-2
ASSGTGISSNYGYT